Below, 8 T cell receptor beta chains from the same sample are listed, as sequenced in a study of T cell changes during pregnancy in multiple sclerosis. Clones were sequenced by immunoSEQ multiplex PCR, and TCRdb holds only the in-frame ones, with some missing. This sample has 38,000 or so clones; 93% occur once, and the top ten carry about 0.4%. The sample here was CD4+ T cells from peripheral blood mononuclear cells, taken in the first trimester of pregnancy. Receptors originate from a female donor with multiple sclerosis, enrolled in a pregnancy study.

The chain joins TRBV9 to TRBJ1-3; possible D gene TRBD1, 6 bases. The germline V gene encodes CDR1 SGDLS and CDR2 YYNGEE. The V and J ends lost 3 bases and 2 bases respectively, with 18 bases between them. The CDR3 runs to 17 residues. For the CDR3, the DNA is TGTGCCAGCAGCGGTGGACAGACCCGGCTTGCTGGAAACACCATATATTTT. Translated, it gives CASSGGQTRLAGNTIYF.

The chain has TRBV19 and TRBJ1-2; TRBD1 matches at 7 bases. In germline, CDR1 is LNHDA, CDR2 SQIVND (reference sequence). This CDR3 has 15 amino acids. J gave up 2 bases and V 5 bases, and 8 bases lay outside the gene matches. CDR3 bases: TGTGCCAGTAGTTACCGGACAGGTTACAACTATGGCTACACCTTC. It translates to CASSYRTGYNYGYTF.

The gene calls are TRBV7-9 and TRBJ2-7; tentatively, D is TRBD1 (6 bases). CDR1 SEHNR and CDR2 FQNEAQ come from the germline V gene (reference sequence). The ends were cut back, 1 base at V and 3 bases at J, with 7 bases in the middle. The CDR3 is 13 residues long. The CDR3 DNA reads TGTGCCAGCAGCTTAGGACAGGTCTACGAGCAGTACTTC. Translation gives CASSLGQVYEQYF. The full variable domain, rest sourced from reference TRBV7-9 and TRBJ2-7, is DTGVSQNPRHKITKRGQNVTFRCDPISEHNRLYWYRQTLGQGPEFLTYFQNEAQLEKSRLLSDRFSAERPKGSFSTLEIQRTEQGDSAMYLCASSLGQVYEQYFGPGTRLTVT.

This clone showed up just a few times. V and J are TRBV19 and TRBJ1-6; D possibly corresponds to TRBD1 (6 bases). The CDR3 runs 13 residues. CDR1 and CDR2 (germline): LNHDA, SQIVND (reference sequence). The ends were cut back, 7 bases at V and 9 bases at J, with 13 bases in the middle. The CDR3 sequence is CASKVGGLSPLHF. The DNA of the CDR3 is TGTGCCAGTAAGGTCGGGGGGCTTTCACCCCTCCACTTT.

This clone was seen only a few times. At the DNA level, this CDR3 is encoded by other sequences in the same sample as well. The chain recombines TRBV7-3 with TRBJ2-2; D is unresolved. Germline CDR1 is SGHTA and CDR2 is FQGTGA. The V gene lost 0 bases and the J gene lost 3 bases, with 5 bases spanning the gap. The CDR3 length is 14 residues. The CDR3 bases are TGTGCCAGCAGCTTAACTCGGGACACCGGGGAGCTGTTTTTT. Translating gives CASSLTRDTGELFF. Using reference TRBV7-3 and TRBJ2-2 for the parts outside the CDR3, the full variable domain is GAGVSQTPSNKVTEKGKYVELRCDPISGHTALYWYRQSLGQGPEFLIYFQGTGAADDSGLPNDRFFAVRPEGSVSTLKIQRTERGDSAVYLCASSLTRDTGELFFGEGSRLTVL.

This clone has only one observation. The chain carries TRBV6-1 and TRBJ2-7, with D tentatively TRBD2 (6 bases). The CDR3 runs to 12 residues. Between the trimmed V and J ends, which lost 3 bases and 9 bases, there was a span of 12 bases. Germline assignment: CDR1 MNHNS and CDR2 SASEGT. The CDR3 sequence is CASSDGGKGQYF. The DNA of the CDR3 is TGTGCCAGCAGTGATGGGGGGAAGGGGCAGTACTTC.

DNA for the CDR3: TGCGCCAGCAGCTTGGTGGGAGGGAATAATTCACCCCTCCACTTT. Translation gives CASSLVGGNNSPLHF. The chain carries TRBV5-1 and TRBJ1-6, with D unclear. The CDR3 is 15 residues long. Germline V gives CDR1 SGHRS, CDR2 YFSETQ. Between the trimmed V and J ends, which lost 0 bases and 5 bases, there was a span of 9 bases.

The chain combines TRBV29-1 with TRBJ2-3; possible D gene TRBD1, 5 bases. The CDR3 sequence is 12 residues long. V was shortened by 8 bases and J by 1 base, with 10 bases between the two germline ends. The V gene's germline CDR1 is SQVTM and CDR2 ANQGSEA. The CDR3 DNA is TGCAGCAAAACGACAGGCACAGATACGCAGTATTTT. Translated, it gives CSKTTGTDTQYF.